This T cell receptor (beta chain) originates from a study of naive and memory T cell subsets. Findings of the study overall: A few larger clonotypes appeared in naive repertoires, especially CD8, possibly memory cells re-expressing CD45RA. Over 90% of naive TCR sequences appeared only once, unlike memory subsets. Gini index rose across naive, CM, EM and EMRA in CD4 and CD8.

CDR1 and CDR2 from the germline V gene are SGDLS and YYNGEE. The V end was cut by 0 bases, the J end by 2 bases, with 16 bases between. The CDR3 is 17 amino acids. An equimolar mix of two oligonucleotides served as the beta constant-region primer for TRBC1 and TRBC2. Four rounds of PCR amplified the ligated cDNA using nested alpha and beta constant-region primers plus SP2. A single record per CDR3 protein comes from TCRdb applying MiXCR to the UMI-ligation and nested PCR reads. There are tens of thousands of distinct CDR3 sequences in the sample; over 8.5% occur only once, and over 1% lies in the top ten. CD4+ T cell IFNgamma after overnight CMV lysate exposure gave donor CMV status. This clonotype was detected many times. Its target is unknown.

The clonotype was recovered from a human donor in good health. Sequenced: naive CD8+ T cells from blood. This chain joins TRBV9 and TRBJ2-3, with D perhaps being TRBD1 or TRBD2 (5 bases each). The DNA of the CDR3 is TGTGCCAGCAGCGTAGAGGGACCTCAATCAAACACAGATACGCAGTATTTT. This codes for CASSVEGPQSNTDTQYF.